The clone carrying this T cell receptor (beta chain) occurred many times. V dropped 5 bases and J dropped 3 bases, with 6 bases sitting between them. This CDR3 contains 12 residues. Germline CDR1 and CDR2: LGHNT and FRNRAP. Previously described methods and listed TCR primers were employed for the bulk TCR libraries. TCRdb called the PCR reads again in MiXCR, with one record for every CDR3 protein. The table includes about 320,000 distinct CDR3 sequences, 20% to 25% detected once. This entry is derived from a study of molecular identifiers for immune sequencing clone quantification. Sorting isolated naive CD8 T cells as CD8+CD4-CCR7+CD45RA+ events.

The receptor was isolated from a human donor in good health. Some libraries in this study had Jurkat cell RNA spiked in. Specimen: naive CD8+ T cells from blood, with Jurkat cell RNA spiked in. This sample's subset: FACS-sorted CD8+CD4-CCR7+CD45RA+ naive T cells. V and J are TRBV12-5 and TRBJ2-3; D remains ambiguous. The CDR3 DNA reads TGTGCTAGTGGTGGCTTGACAGATACGCAGTATTTT. Its protein product is CASGGLTDTQYF.